This T cell receptor (beta chain) emerged from a study of cytomegalovirus exposure and HLA in healthy donors. With regard to this clone: Its antigen is not known.

General study findings and limits: What a later analysis showed was that several of the most significant clusters appeared linked to common viral pathogens. Roughly even sequencing depth across donors was the assumption behind the presence/absence analyses. The study labeled 164 TCR beta chains cytomegalovirus-associated.

The PCR had 60 Vbeta and 13 Jbeta primers. Generated by immunoSEQ multiplex PCR, the TCRdb table keeps only in-frame clones and is missing some. The repertoire holds about 190,000 clones, with roughly 85% as singletons. Trimming stripped 4 bases from V and 5 bases from J, with 17 bases between. The CDR3 is made up of 16 amino acids. Germline lookup yields CDR1 SGHNT and CDR2 YENEEA. The chain is built from TRBV11-3 and TRBJ2-2; D is possibly TRBD2 (5 bases). This sequence was found in a woman aged 18-29 years in good health and CMV-seronegative. The specimen was PBMCs. The CDR3: CASSSSKLVTTGELFF. CDR3 coding DNA: TGTGCCAGCAGCTCATCAAAACTAGTAACGACCGGGGAGCTGTTTTTT. Variable domain in full (rest from reference TRBV11-3 and TRBJ2-2): EAGVVQSPRYKIIEKKQPVAFWCNPISGHNTLYWYLQNLGQGPELLIRYENEEAVDDSQLPKDRFSAERLKGVDSTLKIQPAELGDSAVYLCASSSSKLVTTGELFFGEGSRLTVL.